A single sample gave rise to the 19 T cell receptor beta chains below, sequenced in a study of follicular helper T cells after annual influenza vaccination. Documented time point: 2014-2015 season, pre-vaccination. TCRdb's copy holds only in-frame clones and misses some; the assay was immunoSEQ multiplex PCR. The sample gives about 11,000 clones, about four fifths of which show up once; roughly 0.86% is in the top ten. Sequences were derived from CXCR5- memory CD4+ T cells sorted from blood, sampled on the day of influenza vaccination. The receptors were gathered from an adult who received the influenza vaccine.

This CDR3 is CASSEAAAVRRETQYF. The CDR3 nucleotides read TGTGCCAGCAGTGAGGCCGCTGCGGTTCGTCGGGAGACCCAGTACTTC. The chain is built from TRBV6-1 and TRBJ2-5; D call uncertain. This CDR3 contains 16 residues. The V gene's germline CDR1 is MNHNS and CDR2 SASEGT. Trimming left V 3 bases short and J 5 bases short, with 19 bases between.

The rearrangement joins TRBV9 to TRBJ1-4; TRBD1 is a possible D gene (5 bases). Trimming cost V 3 bases and J 4 bases, with 16 bases left between them. The CDR3 totals 16 residues. Germline assignment: CDR1 SGDLS and CDR2 YYNGEE. The DNA of the CDR3 is TGTGCCAGCAGCGCGGGGGACGGACCTCATAATGAAAAACTGTTTTTT. Amino acid sequence: CASSAGDGPHNEKLFF.

This chain joins TRBV6-4 and TRBJ1-2, with D unresolved. Germline values: CDR1 MRHNA, CDR2 SNTAGT. Trimming removed 5 bases at V and 4 bases at J, with 23 bases between. There are 17 residues in the CDR3. The CDR3 here is CASSIDIPHGKTYGYTF. In DNA form, the CDR3 reads TGTGCCAGCAGTATTGACATCCCACACGGAAAGACCTATGGCTACACCTTC.

The rearrangement links TRBV29-1 to TRBJ2-1, with D possibly TRBD1 on 5 matching bases. Germline values: CDR1 SQVTM, CDR2 ANQGSEA. The V and J ends lost 4 bases and 7 bases respectively, with 17 bases between them. The CDR3 runs to 14 residues. CDR3 in amino acids: CSVAGSTSGNEQFF. CDR3 sequence (DNA): TGCAGCGTTGCGGGTTCTACCTCAGGGAATGAGCAGTTCTTC.

The gene calls are TRBV6-5 and TRBJ2-7; the match to TRBD1 covers 10 bases. V trimming: 6 bases; J trimming: 2 bases; junction bases outside the gene matches: 4. Germline loops: CDR1 MNHEY, CDR2 SVGAGI. This CDR3 comprises 14 residues. Here the CDR3 reads CASRGQGGPYEQYF. CDR3 DNA sequence: TGTGCCAGCAGAGGACAGGGGGGACCCTACGAGCAGTACTTC.

The gene calls are TRBV5-8 and TRBJ2-3; the D is unclear. Trimming removed 4 bases from V and 6 bases from J, with 9 bases in between. This CDR3 spans 12 amino acids. Germline loops: CDR1 SGHTS, CDR2 YDEGEE. The CDR3 spells CASSPGPDTQYF. The CDR3 DNA is TGTGCCAGCAGCCCCGGACCGGATACGCAGTATTTT.

In this sample, this clone turned up a few times. The CDR3 DNA follows: TGTGCCAGCAGCTTACCACAGGGTTCCGAGCAGTACTTC. Amino acids: CASSLPQGSEQYF. The V and J genes are TRBV5-4 and TRBJ2-7, with D tentatively TRBD1 (6 bases). Trimming took off 2 bases at V and 6 bases at J, with 12 bases between the two ends. The CDR3 totals 13 residues. CDR1 and CDR2 (germline): SGHNT, YYREEE (reference sequence).

This chain joins TRBV18 and TRBJ2-2; D is tentatively TRBD1 or TRBD2 (5 bases each). The V and J ends lost 2 bases and 6 bases respectively, with 13 bases between them. This CDR3 has 15 residues. Germline values: CDR1 KGHSH, CDR2 LQKENI. The CDR3 DNA reads TGTGCCAGCTCACCAGGGGGTCGCCGGGCCGGGGAGCTGTTTTTT. This translates into CASSPGGRRAGELFF.

Within the sample, this clone is large. V and J are TRBV7-8 and TRBJ2-7, with 8 bases identical to TRBD1. V was clipped by 5 bases and J by 3 bases; unmatched bases: 3. CDR1 and CDR2 from the germline V gene are SGHVS and FQNEAQ. CDR3 size: 13 residues. CDR3 protein: CASSRGTGYEQYF. CDR3 coding DNA: TGTGCCAGCAGCCGGGGGACAGGCTACGAGCAGTACTTC.

The chain employs TRBV19 and TRBJ2-5; D is unresolved. The CDR3 loop spans 13 amino acids. The germline gives CDR1 LNHDA, CDR2 SQIVND (reference sequence). The V and J ends lost 2 bases and 1 base respectively, with 5 bases between them. The DNA for the CDR3 is TGTGCCAGTAGTATATCGAGCCAAGAGACCCAGTACTTC. Amino acids: CASSISSQETQYF.

J is TRBJ2-4 and V is TRBV7-2; no firm D call. Germline CDR1 and CDR2: SGHTA and FQGNSA. The V gene lost 5 bases and the J gene lost 3 bases, with 20 bases spanning the gap. CDR3 size: 17 residues. The CDR3 reads CASSTPPRIAFKNIQYF. CDR3 in DNA: TGTGCCAGCAGCACGCCCCCCAGAATTGCTTTCAAAAACATTCAGTACTTC.

This chain connects TRBV19 to TRBJ2-7; 8 nucleotides agree with TRBD2. CDR1 is LNHDA, CDR2 SQIVND, per germline (reference sequence). V lost 9 bases and J lost 0; bases outside the gene matches: 10. This CDR3 is built from 15 residues. The CDR3 loop reads CARWVAGTNSYEQYF. CDR3 coding DNA: TGTGCCAGGTGGGTAGCGGGGACCAACTCCTACGAGCAGTACTTC. Complete variable domain (other parts from reference TRBV19 and TRBJ2-7): DGGITQSPKYLFRKEGQNVTLSCEQNLNHDAMYWYRQDPGQGLRLIYYSQIVNDFQKGDIAEGYSVSREKKESFPLTVTSAQKNPTAFYLCARWVAGTNSYEQYFGPGTRLTVT.

The chain carries TRBV19 and TRBJ1-1; D ambiguous. The CDR3 extends over 11 amino acids. Germline loops: CDR1 LNHDA, CDR2 SQIVND (reference sequence). The V end lost 0 bases, the J end lost 8 bases, and 4 bases lay between the germline ends. The CDR3 sequence is CASSIEAEAFF. For the CDR3, the DNA is TGTGCCAGTAGTATAGAGGCCGAAGCTTTCTTT.

This chain uses TRBV7-2 with TRBJ1-6; D is unclear. CDR1 SGHTA and CDR2 FQGNSA come from the germline V gene. The CDR3 is 14 amino acids. The V end lost 4 bases, the J end lost 8 bases, and 12 bases lay between the germline ends. The CDR3 nucleotides read TGTGCCAGCAGCTCAGACATTACCCATTCACCCCTCCACTTT. Amino acids: CASSSDITHSPLHF. The entire variable domain, with the rest obtained from reference TRBV7-2 and TRBJ1-6, is as follows: GAGVSQSPSNKVTEKGKDVELRCDPISGHTALYWYRQSLGQGLEFLIYFQGNSAPDKSGLPSDRFSAERTGGSVSTLTIQRTQQEDSAVYLCASSSDITHSPLHFGNGTRLTVT.

This chain links TRBV20-1 with TRBJ2-1; no firm D call. Germline V gene sequence: CDR1 DFQATT, CDR2 SNEGSKA (reference sequence). V lost 3 bases and J 6 bases, leaving 6 bases between the germline ends. CDR3 length equals 11 residues. The chain's CDR3 is CSASPGNEQFF. The CDR3 DNA reads TGCAGTGCTAGTCCAGGCAATGAGCAGTTCTTC.

The V and J genes are TRBV19 and TRBJ2-4; D gene unclear. Trimming pared 0 bases from V and 2 bases from J, leaving 8 bases between. This CDR3 has 15 residues. CDR1 LNHDA and CDR2 SQIVND come from the germline V gene (reference sequence). This chain's CDR3 is CASSIDLATKNIQYF. CDR3 sequence (DNA): TGTGCCAGTAGTATAGATTTGGCGACCAAAAACATTCAGTACTTC.

The V gene is TRBV11-2, the J gene TRBJ1-5; 8 bases are shared with TRBD1. CDR3 size: 18 residues. With 1 base clipped from V and 9 bases from J, the junction kept 17 bases outside the gene matches. Germline CDR1 and CDR2: SGHAT and FQNNGV. The CDR3 region has the DNA TGTGCCAGCAGCTTAGGGGCCGTGACAGGGGCCCTCGAAACGCCCCAGCATTTT. Its protein is CASSLGAVTGALETPQHF.

The V and J genes are TRBV5-4 and TRBJ1-3; a weak D match, TRBD1 (5 bases). The V gene's germline CDR1 is SGHNT and CDR2 YYREEE (reference sequence). The CDR3 loop spans 16 amino acids. V was pared by 4 bases and J by 0 bases, with 14 bases between. CDR3 coding DNA: TGTGCCAGCAGCCGGATAGGGGAGGACTCTGGAAACACCATATATTTT. Translation gives CASSRIGEDSGNTIYF.

This clone was picked up a small number of times. V and J are TRBV10-3 and TRBJ2-6; the D gene is possibly TRBD1 (6 bases). This CDR3 spans 15 amino acids. V was clipped by 3 bases and J by 2 bases, with 8 bases between them. Germline CDR1 is ENHRY and CDR2 is SYGVKD. CDR3 DNA sequence: TGTGCCATCAGTGATGAGGGGGCTGGGGCCAACGTCCTGACTTTC. Protein sequence: CAISDEGAGANVLTF.